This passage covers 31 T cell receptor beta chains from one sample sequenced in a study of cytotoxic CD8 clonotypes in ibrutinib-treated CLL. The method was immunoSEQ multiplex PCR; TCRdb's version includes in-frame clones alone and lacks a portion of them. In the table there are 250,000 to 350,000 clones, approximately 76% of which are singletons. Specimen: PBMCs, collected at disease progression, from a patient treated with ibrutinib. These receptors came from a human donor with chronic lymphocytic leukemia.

CDR3 sequence (DNA): TGTGCCAGCAGTGTCCAGGGGGGCGCCGAGCAGTACTTC. Translating gives CASSVQGGAEQYF. The V and J genes are TRBV2 and TRBJ2-7; tentative D call: TRBD1 (7 bases). CDR1 is SNHLY, CDR2 FYNNEI, per germline. Trimming removed 4 bases from V and 6 bases from J, with 13 bases in between. This CDR3 region has 13 residues.

The DNA of the CDR3 is TGTGCCAGTAGTAGCGGGGTAATCTCCGAGCAGTACTTC. As protein: CASSSGVISEQYF. The chain carries TRBV19 and TRBJ2-7; D might be TRBD2 (6 bases). Deletions cut 4 bases from V and 6 bases from J, with 13 bases between. Per the germline V gene, CDR1 is LNHDA and CDR2 is SQIVND (reference sequence). CDR3 length: 13 residues.

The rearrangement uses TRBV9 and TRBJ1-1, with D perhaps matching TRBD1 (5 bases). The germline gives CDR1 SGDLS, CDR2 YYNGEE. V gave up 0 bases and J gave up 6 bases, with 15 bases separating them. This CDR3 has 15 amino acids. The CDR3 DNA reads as TGTGCCAGCAGCGTAGACGGGGGTATTGTCGCTGAAGCTTTCTTT. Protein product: CASSVDGGIVAEAFF.

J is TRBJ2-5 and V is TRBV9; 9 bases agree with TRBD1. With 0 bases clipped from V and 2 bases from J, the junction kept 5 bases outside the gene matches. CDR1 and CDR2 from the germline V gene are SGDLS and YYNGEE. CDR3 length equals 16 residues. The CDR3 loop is CASSVGLGQGQETQYF. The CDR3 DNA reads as TGTGCCAGCAGCGTAGGTCTGGGACAGGGTCAAGAGACCCAGTACTTC. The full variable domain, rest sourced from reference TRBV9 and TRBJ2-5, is DSGVTQTPKHLITATGQRVTLRCSPRSGDLSVYWYQQSLDQGLQFLIQYYNGEERAKGNILERFSAQQFPDLHSELNLSSLELGDSALYFCASSVGLGQGQETQYFGPGTRLLVL.

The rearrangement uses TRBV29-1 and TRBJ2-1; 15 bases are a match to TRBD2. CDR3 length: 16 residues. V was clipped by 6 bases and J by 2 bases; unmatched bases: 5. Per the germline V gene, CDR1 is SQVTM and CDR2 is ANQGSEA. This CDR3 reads CSVVGLAGGAYNEQFF. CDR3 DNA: TGCAGCGTGGTGGGACTAGCGGGAGGTGCCTACAATGAGCAGTTCTTC.

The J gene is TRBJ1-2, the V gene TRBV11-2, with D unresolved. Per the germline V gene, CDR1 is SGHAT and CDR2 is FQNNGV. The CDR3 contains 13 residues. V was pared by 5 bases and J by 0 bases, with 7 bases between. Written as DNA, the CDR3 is TGTGCCAGCAGCCCCATGGCTAACTATGGCTACACCTTC. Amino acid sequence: CASSPMANYGYTF.

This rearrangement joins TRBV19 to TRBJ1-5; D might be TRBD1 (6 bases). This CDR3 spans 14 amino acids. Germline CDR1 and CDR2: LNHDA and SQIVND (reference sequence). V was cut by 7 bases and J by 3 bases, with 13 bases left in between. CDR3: CASIPGQNNQPQHF. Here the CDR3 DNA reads TGTGCCAGTATCCCTGGACAGAACAATCAGCCCCAGCATTTT.

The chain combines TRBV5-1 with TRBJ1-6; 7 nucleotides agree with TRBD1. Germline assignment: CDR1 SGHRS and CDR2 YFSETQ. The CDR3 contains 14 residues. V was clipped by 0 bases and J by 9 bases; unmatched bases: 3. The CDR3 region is CASSLDRGGSPLHF. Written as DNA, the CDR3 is TGCGCCAGCAGCTTGGACAGGGGTGGTTCACCCCTCCACTTT.

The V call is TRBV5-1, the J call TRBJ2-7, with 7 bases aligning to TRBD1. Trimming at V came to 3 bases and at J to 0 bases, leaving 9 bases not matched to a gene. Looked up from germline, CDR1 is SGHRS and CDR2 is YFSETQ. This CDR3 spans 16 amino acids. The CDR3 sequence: CASSYPQGTRSYEQYF. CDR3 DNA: TGCGCCAGCAGCTATCCACAGGGGACACGCTCCTACGAGCAGTACTTC.

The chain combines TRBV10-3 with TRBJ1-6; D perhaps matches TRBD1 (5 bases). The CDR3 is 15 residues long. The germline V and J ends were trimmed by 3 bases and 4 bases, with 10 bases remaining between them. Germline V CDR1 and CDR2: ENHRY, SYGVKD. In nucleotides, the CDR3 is TGTGCCATCAGTGATAGGGGAGGATATAATTCACCCCTCCACTTT. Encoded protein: CAISDRGGYNSPLHF.

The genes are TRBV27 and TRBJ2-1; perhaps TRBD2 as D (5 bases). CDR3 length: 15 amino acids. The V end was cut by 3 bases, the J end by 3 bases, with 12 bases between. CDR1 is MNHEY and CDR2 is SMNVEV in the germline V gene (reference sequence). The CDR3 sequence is CASSFLGAVYNEQFF. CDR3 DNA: TGTGCCAGCAGTTTTTTAGGAGCGGTCTACAATGAGCAGTTCTTC.

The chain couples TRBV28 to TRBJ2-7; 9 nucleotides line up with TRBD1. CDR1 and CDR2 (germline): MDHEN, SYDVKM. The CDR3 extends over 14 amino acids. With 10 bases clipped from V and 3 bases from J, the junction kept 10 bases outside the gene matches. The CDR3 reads CATQGGQGSYEQYF. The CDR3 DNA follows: TGTGCCACCCAAGGGGGACAGGGAAGCTACGAGCAGTACTTC.

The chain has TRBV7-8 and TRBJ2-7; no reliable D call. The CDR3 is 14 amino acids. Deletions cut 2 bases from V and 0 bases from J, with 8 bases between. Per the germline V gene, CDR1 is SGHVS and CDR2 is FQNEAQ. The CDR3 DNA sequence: TGTGCCAGCAGCTTAAGGGTCGTCTCCTACGAGCAGTACTTC. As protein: CASSLRVVSYEQYF. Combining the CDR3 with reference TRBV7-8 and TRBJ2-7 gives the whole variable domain GAGVSQSPRYKVAKRGQDVALRCDPISGHVSLFWYQQALGQGPEFLTYFQNEAQLDKSGLPSDRFFAERPEGSVSTLKIQRTQQEDSAVYLCASSLRVVSYEQYFGPGTRLTVT.

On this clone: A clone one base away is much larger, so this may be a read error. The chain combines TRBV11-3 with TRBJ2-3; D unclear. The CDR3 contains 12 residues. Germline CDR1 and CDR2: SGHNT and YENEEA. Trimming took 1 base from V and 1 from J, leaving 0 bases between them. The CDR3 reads CASSLGTDTQYF. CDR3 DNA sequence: TGTGCCAGCAGCTTAGGCACAGATACGCAGTATTTT.

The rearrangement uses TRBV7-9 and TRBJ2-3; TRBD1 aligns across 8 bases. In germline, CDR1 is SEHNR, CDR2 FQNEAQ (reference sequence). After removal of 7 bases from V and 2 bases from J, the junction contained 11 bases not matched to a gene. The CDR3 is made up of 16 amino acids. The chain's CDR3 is CASKASTGVFTDTQYF. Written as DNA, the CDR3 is TGTGCCAGCAAAGCCTCGACAGGGGTTTTCACAGATACGCAGTATTTT. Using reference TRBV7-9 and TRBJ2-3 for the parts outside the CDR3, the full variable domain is DTGVSQNPRHKITKRGQNVTFRCDPISEHNRLYWYRQTLGQGPEFLTYFQNEAQLEKSRLLSDRFSAERPKGSFSTLEIQRTEQGDSAMYLCASKASTGVFTDTQYFGPGTRLTVL.

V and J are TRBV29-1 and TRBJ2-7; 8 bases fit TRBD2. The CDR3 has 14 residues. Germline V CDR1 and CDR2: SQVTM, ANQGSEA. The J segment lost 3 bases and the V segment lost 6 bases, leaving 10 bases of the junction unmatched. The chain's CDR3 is CSVTPGGDFYEQYF. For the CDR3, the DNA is TGCAGCGTCACCCCGGGGGGGGACTTCTACGAGCAGTACTTC.

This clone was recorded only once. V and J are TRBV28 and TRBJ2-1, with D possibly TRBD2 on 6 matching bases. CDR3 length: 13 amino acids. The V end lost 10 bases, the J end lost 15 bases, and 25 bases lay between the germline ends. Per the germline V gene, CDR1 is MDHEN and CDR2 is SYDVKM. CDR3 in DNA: TGTGCCACCGAGACCGGCAGGGACTCCCATCGGTTCTTC. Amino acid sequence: CATETGRDSHRFF.

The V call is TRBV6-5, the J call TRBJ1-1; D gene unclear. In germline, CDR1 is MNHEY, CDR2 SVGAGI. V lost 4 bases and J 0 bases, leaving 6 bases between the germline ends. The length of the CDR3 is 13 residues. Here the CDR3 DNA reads TGTGCCAGCAGTTCGGTCTTGAACACTGAAGCTTTCTTT. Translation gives CASSSVLNTEAFF.

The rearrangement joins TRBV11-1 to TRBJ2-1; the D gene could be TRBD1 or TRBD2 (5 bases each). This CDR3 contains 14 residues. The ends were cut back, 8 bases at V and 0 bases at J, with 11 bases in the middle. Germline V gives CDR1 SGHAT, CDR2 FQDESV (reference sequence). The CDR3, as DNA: TGTGCCAGCCACCCGGGACCCTCCTACAATGAGCAGTTCTTC. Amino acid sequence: CASHPGPSYNEQFF.

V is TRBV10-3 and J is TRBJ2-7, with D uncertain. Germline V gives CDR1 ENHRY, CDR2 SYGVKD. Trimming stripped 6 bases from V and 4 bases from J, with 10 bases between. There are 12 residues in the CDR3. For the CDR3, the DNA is TGTGCCATCAGGAACAACAGATACGAGCAGTACTTC. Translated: CAIRNNRYEQYF.

This chain's CDR3 is CASSPQGRQETQYF. The CDR3 coding sequence is TGTGCCAGCAGCCCCCAGGGACGCCAAGAGACCCAGTACTTC. The rearrangement joins TRBV9 to TRBJ2-5, with D perhaps assigned TRBD1 or TRBD2 (5 bases each). The CDR3 consists of 14 residues. Trimming took 4 bases from V and 1 from J, leaving 11 bases between them. Germline loops: CDR1 SGDLS, CDR2 YYNGEE.

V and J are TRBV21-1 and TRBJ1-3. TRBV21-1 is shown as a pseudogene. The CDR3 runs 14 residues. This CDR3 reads CASSNGSSGNTIYF. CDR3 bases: TGTGCCAGCAGCAACGGGAGCTCTGGAAACACCATATATTTT.

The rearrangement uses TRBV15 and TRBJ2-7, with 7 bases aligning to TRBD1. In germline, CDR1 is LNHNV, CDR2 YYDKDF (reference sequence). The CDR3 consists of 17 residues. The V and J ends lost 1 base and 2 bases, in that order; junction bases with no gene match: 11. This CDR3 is CATSRGIQGQGAYEQYF. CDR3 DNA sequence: TGTGCCACCAGCAGAGGGATACAGGGGCAGGGGGCCTACGAGCAGTACTTC.

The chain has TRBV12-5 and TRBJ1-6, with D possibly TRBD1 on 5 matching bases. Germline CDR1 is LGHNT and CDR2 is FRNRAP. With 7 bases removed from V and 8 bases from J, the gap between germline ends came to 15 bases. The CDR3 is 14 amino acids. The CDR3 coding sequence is TGTGCTAGTGCCCTCGGCAGGGCTTATTCACCCCTCCACTTT. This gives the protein CASALGRAYSPLHF.

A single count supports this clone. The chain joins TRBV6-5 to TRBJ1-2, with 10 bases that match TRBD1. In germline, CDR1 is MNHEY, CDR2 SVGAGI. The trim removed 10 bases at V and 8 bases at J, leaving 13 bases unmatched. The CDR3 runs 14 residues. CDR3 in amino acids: CATRWAGTGEGYTF. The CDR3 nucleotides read TGTGCCACCCGGTGGGCCGGGACAGGGGAAGGCTACACCTTC.

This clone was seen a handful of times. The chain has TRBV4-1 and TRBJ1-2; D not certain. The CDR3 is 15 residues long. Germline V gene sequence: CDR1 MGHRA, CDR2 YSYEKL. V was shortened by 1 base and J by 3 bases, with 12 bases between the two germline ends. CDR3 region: CASSQVGVEYYGYTF. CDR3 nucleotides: TGCGCCAGCAGCCAAGTCGGGGTGGAATACTATGGCTACACCTTC.

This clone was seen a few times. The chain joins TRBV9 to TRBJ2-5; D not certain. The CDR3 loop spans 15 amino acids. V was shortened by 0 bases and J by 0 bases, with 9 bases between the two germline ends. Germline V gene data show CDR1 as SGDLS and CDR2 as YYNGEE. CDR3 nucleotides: TGTGCCAGCAGCGTAGAGGGCAGCCACCAAGAGACCCAGTACTTC. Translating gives CASSVEGSHQETQYF.

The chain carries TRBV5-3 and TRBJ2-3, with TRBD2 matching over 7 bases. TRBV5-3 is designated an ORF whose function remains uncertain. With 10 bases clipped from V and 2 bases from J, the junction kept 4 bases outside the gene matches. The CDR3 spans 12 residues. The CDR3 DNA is TGTGCCCCGGGGGGTGACACAGATACGCAGTATTTT. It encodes CAPGGDTDTQYF.

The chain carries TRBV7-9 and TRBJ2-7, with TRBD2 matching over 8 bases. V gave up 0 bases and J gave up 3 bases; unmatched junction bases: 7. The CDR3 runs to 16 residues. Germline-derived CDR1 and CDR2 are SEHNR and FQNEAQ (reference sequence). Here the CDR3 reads CASSLAGGLGRYEQYF. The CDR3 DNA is TGTGCCAGCAGCTTAGCGGGGGGACTAGGACGCTACGAGCAGTACTTC. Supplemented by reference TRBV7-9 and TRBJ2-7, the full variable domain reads DTGVSQNPRHKITKRGQNVTFRCDPISEHNRLYWYRQTLGQGPEFLTYFQNEAQLEKSRLLSDRFSAERPKGSFSTLEIQRTEQGDSAMYLCASSLAGGLGRYEQYFGPGTRLTVT.

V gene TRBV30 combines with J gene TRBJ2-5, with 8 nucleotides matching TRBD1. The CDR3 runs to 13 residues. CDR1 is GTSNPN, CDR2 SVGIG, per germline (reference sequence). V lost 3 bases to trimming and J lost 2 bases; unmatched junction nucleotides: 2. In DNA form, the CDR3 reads TGTGCCTGGAGCTGGACAGGGCAAGAGACCCAGTACTTC. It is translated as CAWSWTGQETQYF. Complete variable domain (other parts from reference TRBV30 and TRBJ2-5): SQTIHQWPATLVQPVGSPLSLECTVEGTSNPNLYWYRQAAGRGLQLLFYSVGIGQISSEVPQNLSASRPQDRQFILSSKKLLLSDSGFYLCAWSWTGQETQYFGPGTRLLVL.

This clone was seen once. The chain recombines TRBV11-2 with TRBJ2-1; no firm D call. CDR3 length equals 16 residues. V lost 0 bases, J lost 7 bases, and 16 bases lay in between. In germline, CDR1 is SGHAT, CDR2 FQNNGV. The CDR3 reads CASSLDPPGVWNEQFF. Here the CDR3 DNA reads TGTGCCAGCAGCTTAGATCCCCCCGGCGTCTGGAATGAGCAGTTCTTC.